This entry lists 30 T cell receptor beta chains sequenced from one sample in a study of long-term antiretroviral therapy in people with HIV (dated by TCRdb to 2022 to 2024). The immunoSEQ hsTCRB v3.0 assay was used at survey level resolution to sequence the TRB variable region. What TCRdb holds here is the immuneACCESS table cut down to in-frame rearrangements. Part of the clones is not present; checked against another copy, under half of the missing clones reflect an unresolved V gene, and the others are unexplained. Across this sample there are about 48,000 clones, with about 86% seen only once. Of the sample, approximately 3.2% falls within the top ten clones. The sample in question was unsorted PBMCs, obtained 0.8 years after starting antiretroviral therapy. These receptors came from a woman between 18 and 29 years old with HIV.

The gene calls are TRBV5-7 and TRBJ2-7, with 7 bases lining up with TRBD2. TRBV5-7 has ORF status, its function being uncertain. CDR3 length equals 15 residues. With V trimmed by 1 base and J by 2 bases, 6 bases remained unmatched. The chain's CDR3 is CASSLRLAETYEQYF. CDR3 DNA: TGTGCCAGCAGCTTGAGGCTAGCGGAAACCTACGAGCAGTACTTC.

In DNA form, the CDR3 reads TGTGCCAGCAACCAGTGGACTTTCAGGTACAATGAGCAGTTCTTC. Amino acid sequence: CASNQWTFRYNEQFF. The chain joins TRBV28 to TRBJ2-1; TRBD2 might be the D (5 bases). The CDR3 runs 15 residues. V was cut by 7 bases and J by 4 bases, with 17 bases left in between. CDR1 and CDR2 from the germline V gene are MDHEN and SYDVKM.

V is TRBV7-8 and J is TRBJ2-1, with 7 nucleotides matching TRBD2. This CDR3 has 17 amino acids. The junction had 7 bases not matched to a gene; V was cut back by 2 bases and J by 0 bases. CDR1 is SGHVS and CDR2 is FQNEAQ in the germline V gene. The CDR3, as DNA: TGTGCCAGCAGCTTATTTTTGAGGGACTACTCCTACAATGAGCAGTTCTTC. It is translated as CASSLFLRDYSYNEQFF.

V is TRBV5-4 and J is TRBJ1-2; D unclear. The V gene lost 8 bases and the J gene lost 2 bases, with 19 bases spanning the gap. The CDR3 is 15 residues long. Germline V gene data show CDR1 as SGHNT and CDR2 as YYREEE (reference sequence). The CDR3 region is CASRSDEESNYGYTF. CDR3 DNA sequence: TGTGCCAGTAGAAGTGACGAGGAGTCCAACTATGGCTACACCTTC.

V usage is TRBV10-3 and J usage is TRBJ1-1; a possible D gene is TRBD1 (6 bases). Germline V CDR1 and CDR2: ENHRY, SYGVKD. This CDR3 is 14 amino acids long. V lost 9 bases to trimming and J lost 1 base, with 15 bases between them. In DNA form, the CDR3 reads TGTGCCATACAAGGGGGGGATGGGAACACTGAAGCTTTCTTT. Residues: CAIQGGDGNTEAFF.

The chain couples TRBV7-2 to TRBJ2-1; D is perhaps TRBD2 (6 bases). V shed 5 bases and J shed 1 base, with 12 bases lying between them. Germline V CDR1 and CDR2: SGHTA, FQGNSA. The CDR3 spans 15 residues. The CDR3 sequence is CASSPRGISYNEQFF. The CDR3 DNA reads TGTGCCAGCAGCCCACGGGGGATATCCTACAATGAGCAGTTCTTC.

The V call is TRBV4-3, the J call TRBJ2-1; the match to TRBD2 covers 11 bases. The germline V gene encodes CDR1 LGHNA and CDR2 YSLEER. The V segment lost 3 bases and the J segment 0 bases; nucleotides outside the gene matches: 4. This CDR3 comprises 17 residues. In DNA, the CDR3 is TGCGCCAGCAGCCATGGGACTAGCGGCAGCTCCTACAATGAGCAGTTCTTC. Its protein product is CASSHGTSGSSYNEQFF.

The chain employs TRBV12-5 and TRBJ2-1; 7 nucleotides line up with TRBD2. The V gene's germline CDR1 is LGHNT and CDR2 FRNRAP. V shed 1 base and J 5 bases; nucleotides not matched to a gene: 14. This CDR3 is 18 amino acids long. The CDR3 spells CASGLDPSGGGRNNEQFF. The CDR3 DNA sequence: TGTGCTAGTGGTTTGGACCCATCGGGGGGAGGAAGGAACAATGAGCAGTTCTTC.

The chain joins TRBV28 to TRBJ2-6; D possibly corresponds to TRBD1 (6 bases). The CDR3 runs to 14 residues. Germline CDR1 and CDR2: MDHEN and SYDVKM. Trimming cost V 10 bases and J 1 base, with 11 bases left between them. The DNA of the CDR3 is TGTGCCACCTCCACAGGGTCTGGGGCCAACGTCCTGACTTTC. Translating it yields CATSTGSGANVLTF.

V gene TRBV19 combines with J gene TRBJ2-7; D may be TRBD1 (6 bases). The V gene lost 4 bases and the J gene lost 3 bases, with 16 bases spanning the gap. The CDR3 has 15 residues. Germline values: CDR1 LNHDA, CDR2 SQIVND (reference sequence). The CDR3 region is CASSKRGSGVYEQYF. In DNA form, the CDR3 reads TGTGCCAGTAGTAAGAGGGGGTCGGGTGTCTACGAGCAGTACTTC.

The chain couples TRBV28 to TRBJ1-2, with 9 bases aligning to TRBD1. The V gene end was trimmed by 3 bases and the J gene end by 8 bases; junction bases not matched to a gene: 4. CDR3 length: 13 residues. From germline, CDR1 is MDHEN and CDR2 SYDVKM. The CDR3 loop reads CASSFGDRDGYTF. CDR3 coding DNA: TGTGCCAGCAGTTTTGGGGACAGGGACGGCTACACCTTC.

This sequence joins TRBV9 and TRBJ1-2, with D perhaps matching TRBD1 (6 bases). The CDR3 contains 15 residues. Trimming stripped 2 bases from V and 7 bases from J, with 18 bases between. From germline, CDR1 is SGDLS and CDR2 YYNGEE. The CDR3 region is CASSVDTGTDSGYTF. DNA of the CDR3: TGTGCCAGCAGCGTCGATACAGGGACGGATAGTGGCTACACCTTC.

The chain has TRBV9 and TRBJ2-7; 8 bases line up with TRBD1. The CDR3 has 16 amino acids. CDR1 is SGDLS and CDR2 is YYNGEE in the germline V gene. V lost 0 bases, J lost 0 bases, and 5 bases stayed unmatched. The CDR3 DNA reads TGTGCCAGCAGCGTAGGGGGACAGGCTCCCTCCTACGAGCAGTACTTC. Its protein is CASSVGGQAPSYEQYF. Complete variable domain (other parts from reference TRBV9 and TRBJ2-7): DSGVTQTPKHLITATGQRVTLRCSPRSGDLSVYWYQQSLDQGLQFLIQYYNGEERAKGNILERFSAQQFPDLHSELNLSSLELGDSALYFCASSVGGQAPSYEQYFGPGTRLTVT.

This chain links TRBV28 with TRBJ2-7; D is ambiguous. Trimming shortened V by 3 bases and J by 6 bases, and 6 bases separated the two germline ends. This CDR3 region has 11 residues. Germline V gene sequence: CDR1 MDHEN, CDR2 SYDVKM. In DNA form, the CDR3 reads TGTGCCAGCAGTTTCCGACGCGAGCAGTACTTC. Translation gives CASSFRREQYF.

CDR3 in DNA: TGTGCCAGCAGCGACCAATGGGGAGGCAGGGGATCTGAGCAGTTCTTC. As protein: CASSDQWGGRGSEQFF. This sequence joins TRBV11-3 and TRBJ2-1; perhaps D is TRBD1 or TRBD2 (6 bases each). Germline loops: CDR1 SGHNT, CDR2 YENEEA. This CDR3 contains 16 residues. Trimming left V 5 bases short and J 9 bases short, with 23 bases between. The full variable domain, rest sourced from reference TRBV11-3 and TRBJ2-1, is EAGVVQSPRYKIIEKKQPVAFWCNPISGHNTLYWYLQNLGQGPELLIRYENEEAVDDSQLPKDRFSAERLKGVDSTLKIQPAELGDSAVYLCASSDQWGGRGSEQFFGPGTRLTVL.

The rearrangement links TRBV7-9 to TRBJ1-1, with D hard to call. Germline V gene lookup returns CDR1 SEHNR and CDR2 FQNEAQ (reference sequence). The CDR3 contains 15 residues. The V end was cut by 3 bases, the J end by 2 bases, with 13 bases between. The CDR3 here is CASSFMAGANTEAFF. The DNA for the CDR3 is TGTGCCAGCAGCTTCATGGCAGGAGCCAACACTGAAGCTTTCTTT.

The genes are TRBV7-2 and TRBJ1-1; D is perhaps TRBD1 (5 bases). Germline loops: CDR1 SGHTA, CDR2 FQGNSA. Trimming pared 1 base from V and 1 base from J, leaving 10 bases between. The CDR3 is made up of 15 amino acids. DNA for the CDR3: TGTGCCAGCAGCTTAGGGGGGGAGGGGAACACTGAAGCTTTCTTT. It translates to CASSLGGEGNTEAFF. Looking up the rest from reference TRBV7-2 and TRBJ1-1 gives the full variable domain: GAGVSQSPSNKVTEKGKDVELRCDPISGHTALYWYRQSLGQGLEFLIYFQGNSAPDKSGLPSDRFSAERTGGSVSTLTIQRTQQEDSAVYLCASSLGGEGNTEAFFGQGTRLTVV.

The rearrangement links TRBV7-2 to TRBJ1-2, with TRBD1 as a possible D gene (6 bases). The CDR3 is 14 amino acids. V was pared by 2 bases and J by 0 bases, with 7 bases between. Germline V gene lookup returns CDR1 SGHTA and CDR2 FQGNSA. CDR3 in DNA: TGTGCCAGCAGCTTAAGGGGGACTAACTATGGCTACACCTTC. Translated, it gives CASSLRGTNYGYTF.

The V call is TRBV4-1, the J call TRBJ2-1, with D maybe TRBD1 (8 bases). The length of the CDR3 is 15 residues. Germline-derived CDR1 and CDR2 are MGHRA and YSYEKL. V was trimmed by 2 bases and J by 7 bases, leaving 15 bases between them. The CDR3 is CASSQPQGGRNEQFF. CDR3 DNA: TGCGCCAGCAGCCAACCACAGGGGGGGAGGAATGAGCAGTTCTTC.

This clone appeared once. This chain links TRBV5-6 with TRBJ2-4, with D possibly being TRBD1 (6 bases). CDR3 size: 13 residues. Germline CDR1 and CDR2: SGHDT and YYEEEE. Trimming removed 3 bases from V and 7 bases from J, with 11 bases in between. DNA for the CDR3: TGTGCCAGCAGCTCAGGGGTCCGGAACATTCAGTACTTC. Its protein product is CASSSGVRNIQYF. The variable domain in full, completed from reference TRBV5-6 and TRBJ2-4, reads DAGVTQSPTHLIKTRGQQVTLRCSPKSGHDTVSWYQQALGQGPQFIFQYYEEEERQRGNFPDRFSGHQFPNYSSELNVNALLLGDSALYLCASSSGVRNIQYFGAGTRLSVL.

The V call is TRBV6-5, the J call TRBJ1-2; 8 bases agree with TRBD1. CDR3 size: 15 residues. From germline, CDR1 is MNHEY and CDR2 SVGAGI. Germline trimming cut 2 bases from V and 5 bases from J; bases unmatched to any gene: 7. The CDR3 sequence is CASSYTRTGRYGYTF. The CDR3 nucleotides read TGTGCCAGCAGTTACACCCGGACAGGGCGGTATGGCTACACCTTC.

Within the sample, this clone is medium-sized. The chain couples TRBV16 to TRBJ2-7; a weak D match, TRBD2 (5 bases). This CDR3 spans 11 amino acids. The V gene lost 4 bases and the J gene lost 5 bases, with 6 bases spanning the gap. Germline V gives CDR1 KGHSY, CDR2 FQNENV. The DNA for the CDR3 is TGTGCCAGCAGCCCGCGGGACGAGCAGTACTTC. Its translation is CASSPRDEQYF.

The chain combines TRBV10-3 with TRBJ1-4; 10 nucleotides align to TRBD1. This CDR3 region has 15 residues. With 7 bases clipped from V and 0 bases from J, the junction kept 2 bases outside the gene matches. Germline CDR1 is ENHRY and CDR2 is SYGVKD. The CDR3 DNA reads TGTGCCATCAAGGACAGGGGGACAACTAATGAAAAACTGTTTTTT. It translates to CAIKDRGTTNEKLFF.

CDR3 sequence: CASSLVWQNEKLFF. In nucleotides, the CDR3 is TGTGCCAGCAGCTTAGTTTGGCAGAATGAAAAACTGTTTTTT. The chain employs TRBV7-2 and TRBJ1-4, with D unclear. Between the trimmed V and J ends, which lost 1 base and 5 bases, there was a span of 8 bases. CDR1 SGHTA and CDR2 FQGNSA come from the germline V gene. The CDR3 spans 14 residues.

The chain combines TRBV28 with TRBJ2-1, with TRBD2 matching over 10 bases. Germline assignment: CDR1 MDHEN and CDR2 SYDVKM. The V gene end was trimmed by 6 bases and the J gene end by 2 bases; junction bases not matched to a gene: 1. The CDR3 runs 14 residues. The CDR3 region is CASSSGRAYNEQFF. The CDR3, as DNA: TGTGCCAGCAGCAGCGGGAGGGCCTACAATGAGCAGTTCTTC. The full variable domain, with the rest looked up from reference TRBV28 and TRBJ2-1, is DVKVTQSSRYLVKRTGEKVFLECVQDMDHENMFWYRQDPGLGLRLIYFSYDVKMKEKGDIPEGYSVSREKKERFSLILESASTNQTSMYLCASSSGRAYNEQFFGPGTRLTVL.

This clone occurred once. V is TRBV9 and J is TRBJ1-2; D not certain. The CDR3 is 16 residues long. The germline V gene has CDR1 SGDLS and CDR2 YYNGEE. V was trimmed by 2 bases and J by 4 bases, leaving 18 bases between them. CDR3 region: CASSVGSSTKAYGYTF. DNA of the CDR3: TGTGCCAGCAGCGTCGGCTCTTCGACCAAGGCCTATGGCTACACCTTC. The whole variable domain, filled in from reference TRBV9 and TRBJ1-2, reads DSGVTQTPKHLITATGQRVTLRCSPRSGDLSVYWYQQSLDQGLQFLIQYYNGEERAKGNILERFSAQQFPDLHSELNLSSLELGDSALYFCASSVGSSTKAYGYTFGSGTRLTVV.

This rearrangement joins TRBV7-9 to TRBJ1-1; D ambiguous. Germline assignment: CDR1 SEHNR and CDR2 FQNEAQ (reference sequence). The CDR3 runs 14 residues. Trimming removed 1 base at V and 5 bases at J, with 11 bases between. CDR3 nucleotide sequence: TGTGCCAGCAGCTTAGAAGGAGGGCGAACTGAAGCTTTCTTT. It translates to CASSLEGGRTEAFF.

The CDR3 DNA sequence: TGTGCCAGCAGTTACTCAACTAGAATAAGTACAGATACGCAGTATTTT. Amino acid sequence: CASSYSTRISTDTQYF. The V gene is TRBV6-5, the J gene TRBJ2-3, with D maybe TRBD2 (5 bases). CDR1 is MNHEY and CDR2 is SVGAGI in the germline V gene. Trimming took 0 bases from V and 3 from J, leaving 13 bases between them. CDR3 length equals 16 residues.

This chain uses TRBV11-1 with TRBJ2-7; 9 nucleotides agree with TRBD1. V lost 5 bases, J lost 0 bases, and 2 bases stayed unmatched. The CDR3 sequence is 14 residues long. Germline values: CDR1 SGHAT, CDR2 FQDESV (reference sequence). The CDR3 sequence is CASSPGQGSYEQYF. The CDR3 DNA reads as TGTGCCAGCAGCCCGGGACAGGGCTCCTACGAGCAGTACTTC.

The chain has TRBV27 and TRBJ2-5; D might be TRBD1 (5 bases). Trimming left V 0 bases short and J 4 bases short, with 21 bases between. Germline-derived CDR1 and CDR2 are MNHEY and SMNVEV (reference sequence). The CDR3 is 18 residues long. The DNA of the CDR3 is TGTGCCAGCAGTTTATCGAAGTCTGGACACCCCACGGGAGAGACCCAGTACTTC. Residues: CASSLSKSGHPTGETQYF.